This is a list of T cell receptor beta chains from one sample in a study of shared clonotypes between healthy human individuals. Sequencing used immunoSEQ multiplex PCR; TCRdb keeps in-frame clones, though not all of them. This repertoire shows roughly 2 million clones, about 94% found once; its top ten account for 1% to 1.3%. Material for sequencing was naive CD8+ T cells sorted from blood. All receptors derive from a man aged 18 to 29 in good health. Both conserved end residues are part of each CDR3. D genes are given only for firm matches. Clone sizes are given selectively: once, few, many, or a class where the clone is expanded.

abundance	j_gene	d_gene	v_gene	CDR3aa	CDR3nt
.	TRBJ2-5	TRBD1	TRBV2	CASSSDRDQETQYF	TGTGCCAGCAGTAGCGACAGGGACCAAGAGACCCAGTACTTC
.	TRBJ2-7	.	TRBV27	CASSWSGSSFEQYF	TGTGCCAGCAGTTGGAGCGGATCCTCGTTCGAGCAGTACTTC
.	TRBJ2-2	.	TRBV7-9	CASSFRSGPSTGELFF	TGTGCCAGCAGCTTTCGGAGCGGACCATCTACCGGGGAGCTGTTTTTT
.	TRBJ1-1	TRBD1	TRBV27	CASSLGTEPMNTEAFF	TGTGCCAGCAGTTTAGGGACAGAGCCGATGAACACTGAAGCTTTCTTT
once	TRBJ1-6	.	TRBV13	CASSLWGEYNSPLHF	TGTGCCAGCAGCTTATGGGGGGAGTATAATTCACCCCTCCACTTT
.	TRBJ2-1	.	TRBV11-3	CASSFGTDSEQFF	TGTGCCAGCAGCTTCGGAACTGACAGTGAGCAGTTCTTC
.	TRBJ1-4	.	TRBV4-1	CASSQAPGTLYEKLFF	TGCGCCAGCAGCCAAGCCCCCGGGACTCTTTATGAAAAACTGTTTTTT
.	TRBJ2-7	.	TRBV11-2	CASSPDGGYEQYF	TGTGCCAGCAGCCCCGACGGGGGCTACGAGCAGTACTTC
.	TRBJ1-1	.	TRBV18	CASSPRQLNTEAFF	TGTGCCAGCTCACCACGTCAGCTGAACACTGAAGCTTTCTTT
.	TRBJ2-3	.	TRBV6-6	CAAAAGLRTDTQYF	TGTGCCGCCGCCGCGGGACTCCGCACAGATACGCAGTATTTT
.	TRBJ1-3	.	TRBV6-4	CASSPGRGLYF	TGTGCCAGCAGCCCGGGTCGAGGCCTATATTTT